This T cell receptor beta chain was identified in a study of shared clonotypes between healthy human individuals (TCRdb year 2020). Context from the whole study: Three men and two women, aged 18 to 49 years, made up the cohort. For each donor, three plates each were used for CD4 naive and CD4 memory, two plates were used for CD8 naive, and one plate was used for CD8 memory. The study deeply sequenced blood TCR repertoires of about five healthy adults to estimate repertoire size and the extent of clonotype sharing between individuals. To increase sequencing depth and limit assay-specific biases, TCR repertoire library preparation and sequencing were carried out by different laboratories using diverse techniques. Leukapheresis yielded between about 0.94 and 10 billion PBMCs per donor.

The CDR3, cysteine through phenylalanine, is 16 amino acids long. CDR3 DNA only is kept here, 48 bases in frame from base 1. According to the germline V gene (reference sequence), CDR1 reads MNHEY and CDR2 reads SMNVEV. From V the trimming removes 6 bases and from J it removes 2 bases, while the gene matches leave 12 bases of the junction unaccounted for. A single count supports this clone. Its antigen remains unidentified. Base qualities are not recorded, but no much larger clone differs from it by a single base. CD8 naive samples consisted of CD45RO-negative cells that were positively selected for CCR7, yielding a CD45RA+CCR7+ population without TemRA cells. Donors were healthy HIV-negative adults with no recently reported acute infections or vaccinations. All donors were Caucasian adults living in Nashville, Tennessee, USA. Blood was collected by leukapheresis, and PBMCs were isolated by Ficoll-Histopaque density gradient centrifugation and then cryopreserved in liquid nitrogen vapor phase. Purity and quantity of every magnetically sorted T cell population were checked by analytical flow cytometry. Each sorted fraction had its genomic DNA isolated and then quantified by UV absorbance on a Nanodrop 2000c.

What the authors observed across the whole study: Clonotypes shared by all four sorted-subset donors showed higher generation probabilities than non-shared clonotypes. The genetic and exposure-history diversity represented was limited by the small number of donors. Even with the large sequencing depth, rarefaction of the sorted-subset datasets indicated that sequencing was incomplete. Pairwise subsampling indicated that sequencing depth was expected to affect the degree of clonotype sharing among donors. Sampling was restricted to blood, and TCR repertoires in tissues likely differ from the TCR repertoires found in blood. About 5% of naive CD4, 3.5% of naive CD8, 2.3% of memory CD4, and over 0.35% of memory CD8 clonotypes were shared across a few donors. Naive subsets generally had larger estimated clonotype richness than memory subsets did.

Using the deep immunoSEQ assay, multiplex PCR amplified TCR CDR3 regions from genomic DNA. Extracted genomic DNA from each cell subset was spread evenly across all wells of several immunoSEQ 96-well plates, with each plate serving as a replicate. Each replicate PCR for sorted subsets received 150 to 250 ng genomic DNA, equal to some 32,000 T cell genomes. Purified libraries were quantified with a Qubit 3.0 fluorometer, sized on a Bioanalyzer 2100, and re-quantified with the KAPA Library Quantification kit. Each immunoSEQ 96-well plate was sequenced on its own single-read 150-cycle Illumina NextSeq 550 flow cell. Per the original workflow: The immunoSEQ output contained only junctional sequences without quality scores, so filtering could not match that applied to full-length reads. To assign V/J genes and CDR3, sequences were annotated against IMGT germline references using PyIR, a Python wrapper for IgBLAST v1.9. Reads with weak V/J assignments (E-value above 1e-6), missing CDR3, stop codons, out-of-frame junctions, or ambiguous translated residues were removed. V3J clonotypes were defined as sequences sharing an identical inferred V gene, J gene, and CDR3 amino acid sequence. Percentage overlap between repertoires was calculated by dividing the number of shared unique clonotypes by the size of the smaller repertoire. Three approaches were used to assess repertoire richness: RTK rarefaction, the Chao1 estimator, and Recon v2.1 estimates of unobserved clonotypes. For all TCRbeta clonotypes obtained by the gDNA method from four donors, generation probabilities were computed with OLGA. TCRdb retrieved this table from immuneACCESS and kept in-frame rearrangements only. Not all clones are present; in checked studies, unresolved V genes account for under half, and no reason is known for the remainder. Clone size and the V and J calls come from that table; the DNA yielded D and trimming. Counted in this sample were roughly 2.1 million clones; just over 90% of them appeared once. 1.5% to 2% of the sample goes to the ten largest clones.

The clonotype comes from a man between 18 and 29 years old in good health. Some clones in this sample may be carry-over from other donors' samples. Material: naive CD8+ T cells from PBMCs. The cell subset or site label here, explained by the study, means: CD45RA+CCR7+. The chain uses TRBV27 and TRBJ2-7; 8 junctional bases match TRBD1. CDR3 loop: CASSPSWGQEAYEQYF. The sequenced DNA: TGTGCCAGCAGCCCCTCCTGGGGACAGGAAGCCTACGAGCAGTACTTC.